This T cell receptor (beta chain) stems from a study of blood T cell repertoires in COVID-19. In the study overall: Samples came from the United States, Italy and Spain, spanning acute and convalescent COVID-19. PBMCs, B-cell-depleted T cells, or T cells were the source of the cDNA or gDNA that made up the material.

Method: immunoSEQ multiplex PCR; TCRdb's copy keeps in-frame clones and lacks some. Of about 330,000 clones listed, roughly 83% are singletons. Germline CDR1 is SGHTA and CDR2 is FQGNSA. V was trimmed by 6 bases and J by 0 bases, leaving 14 bases between them. The CDR3 has 15 amino acids. The material sequenced was peripheral blood. The receptor was derived from a woman in her fifties or sixties with acute or convalescent COVID-19. The chain uses TRBV7-2 and TRBJ1-1; perhaps TRBD1 as D (6 bases). CDR3 bases: TGTGCCAGCAGTTCCCAGGGGACGCTGAACACTGAAGCTTTCTTT. Translating gives CASSSQGTLNTEAFF.